This TCR beta chain was documented in a study of cytomegalovirus exposure and HLA in healthy donors. The V gene's germline CDR1 is SGHRS and CDR2 YFSETQ. The J segment lost 0 bases and the V segment lost 5 bases, leaving 15 bases of the junction unmatched. The CDR3 sequence is 18 residues long. The method was immunoSEQ multiplex PCR; TCRdb's version includes in-frame clones alone and lacks a portion of them. The table shows about 200,000 clones, with over 65% occurring only once. The sequencing sample was made of PBMCs. The source of this sequence is a woman younger than 35 in good health and CMV-seronegative. The chain has TRBV5-1 and TRBJ2-3; TRBD1 aligns across 7 bases. The CDR3, as DNA: TGCGCCAGCAGTTCTTGGGGACAGCCAACGCCTAGCACAGATACGCAGTATTTT. Translating it yields CASSSWGQPTPSTDTQYF.